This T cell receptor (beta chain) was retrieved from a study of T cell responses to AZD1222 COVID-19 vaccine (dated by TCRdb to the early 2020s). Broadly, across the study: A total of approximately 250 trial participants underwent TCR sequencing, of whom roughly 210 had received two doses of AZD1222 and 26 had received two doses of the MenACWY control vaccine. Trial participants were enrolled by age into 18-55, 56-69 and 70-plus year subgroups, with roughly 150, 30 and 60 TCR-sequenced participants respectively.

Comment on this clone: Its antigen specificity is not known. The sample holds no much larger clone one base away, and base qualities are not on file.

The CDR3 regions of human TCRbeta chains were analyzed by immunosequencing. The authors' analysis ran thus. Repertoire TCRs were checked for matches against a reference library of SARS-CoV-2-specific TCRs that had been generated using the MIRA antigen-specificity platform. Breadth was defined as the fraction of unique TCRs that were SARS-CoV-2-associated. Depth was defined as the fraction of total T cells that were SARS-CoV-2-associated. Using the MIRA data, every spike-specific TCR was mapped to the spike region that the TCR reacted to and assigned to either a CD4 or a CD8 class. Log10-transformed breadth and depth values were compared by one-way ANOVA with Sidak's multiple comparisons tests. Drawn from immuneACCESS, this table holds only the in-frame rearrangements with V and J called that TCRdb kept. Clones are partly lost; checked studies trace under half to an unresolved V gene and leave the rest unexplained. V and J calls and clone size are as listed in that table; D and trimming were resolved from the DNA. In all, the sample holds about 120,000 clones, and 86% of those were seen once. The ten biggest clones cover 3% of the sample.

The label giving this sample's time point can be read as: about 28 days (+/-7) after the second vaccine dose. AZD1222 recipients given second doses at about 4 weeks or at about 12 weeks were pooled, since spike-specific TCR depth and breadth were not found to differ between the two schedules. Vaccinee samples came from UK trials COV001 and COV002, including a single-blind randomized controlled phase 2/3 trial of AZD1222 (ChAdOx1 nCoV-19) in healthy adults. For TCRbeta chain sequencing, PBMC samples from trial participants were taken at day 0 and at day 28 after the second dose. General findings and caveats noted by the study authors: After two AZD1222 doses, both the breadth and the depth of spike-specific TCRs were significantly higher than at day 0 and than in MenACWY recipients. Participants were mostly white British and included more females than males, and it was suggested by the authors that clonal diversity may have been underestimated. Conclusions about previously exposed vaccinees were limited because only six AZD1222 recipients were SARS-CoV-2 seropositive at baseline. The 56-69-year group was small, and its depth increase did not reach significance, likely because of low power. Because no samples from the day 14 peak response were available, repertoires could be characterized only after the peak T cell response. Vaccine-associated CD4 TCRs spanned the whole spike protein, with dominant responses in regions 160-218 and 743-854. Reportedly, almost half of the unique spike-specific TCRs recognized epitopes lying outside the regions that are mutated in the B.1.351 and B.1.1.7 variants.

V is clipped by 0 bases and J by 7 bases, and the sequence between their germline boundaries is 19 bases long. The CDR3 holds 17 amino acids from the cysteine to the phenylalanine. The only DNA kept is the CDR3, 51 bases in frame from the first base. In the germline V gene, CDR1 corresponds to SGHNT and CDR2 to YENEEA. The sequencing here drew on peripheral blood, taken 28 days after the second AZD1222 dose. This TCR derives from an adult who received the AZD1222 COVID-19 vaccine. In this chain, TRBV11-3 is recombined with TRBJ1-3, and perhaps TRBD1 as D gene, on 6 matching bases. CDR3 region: CASSLDRDTLQRNTIYF. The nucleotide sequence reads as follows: TGTGCCAGCAGCTTAGATCGGGACACCCTCCAGAGGAACACCATATATTTT.